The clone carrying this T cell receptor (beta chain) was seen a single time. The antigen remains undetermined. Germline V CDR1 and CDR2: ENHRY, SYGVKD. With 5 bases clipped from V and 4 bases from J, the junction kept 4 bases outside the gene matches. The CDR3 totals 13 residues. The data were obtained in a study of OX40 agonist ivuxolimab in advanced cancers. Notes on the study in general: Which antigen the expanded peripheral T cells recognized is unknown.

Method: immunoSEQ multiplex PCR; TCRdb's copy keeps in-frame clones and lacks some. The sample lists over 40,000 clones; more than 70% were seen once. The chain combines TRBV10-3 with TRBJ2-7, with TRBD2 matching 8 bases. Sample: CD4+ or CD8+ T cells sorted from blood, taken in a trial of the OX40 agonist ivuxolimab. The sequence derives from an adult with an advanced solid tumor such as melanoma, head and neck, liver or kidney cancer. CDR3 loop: CAISTSGSYEQYF. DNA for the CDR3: TGTGCCATCAGTACTAGCGGTTCGTACGAGCAGTACTTC.